These 4 T cell receptor beta chains originate from one sample sequenced in a study of TIL therapy for anti-PD-1-resistant metastatic lung cancer. The time point here: pre-treatment sample, taken before nivolumab and TIL therapy. Pleural nodules or supraclavicular lymph nodes made up most of the excised metastases sampled. The immunoSEQ assay was v3. TCRdb's copy holds only in-frame clones and misses some; the assay was immunoSEQ multiplex PCR. The data hold under 11,000 clones, with 55% to 65% observed a single time. Source: tumor tissue, taken at baseline. Receptors originate from a person aged 25 to 85 with non-small cell lung cancer.

This clone has only one observation. CDR3 nucleotide sequence: TGTGCCAGCAGCTTGGATTGGGGGGTCGCTGAAGCTTTCTTT. It translates to CASSLDWGVAEAFF. The J gene is TRBJ1-1, the V gene TRBV5-4, with a weak D call TRBD1 (5 bases). The CDR3 contains 14 residues. CDR1 and CDR2 (germline): SGHNT, YYREEE (reference sequence). Trimming took 0 bases from V and 6 from J, leaving 12 bases between them.

V usage is TRBV5-1 and J usage is TRBJ2-3; TRBD2 matches at 10 bases. Germline trimming cut 4 bases from V and 2 bases from J; bases unmatched to any gene: 10. This CDR3 is built from 17 residues. Germline values: CDR1 SGHRS, CDR2 YFSETQ. This CDR3 reads CASSPLVLAGATDTQYF. CDR3 bases: TGCGCCAGCAGCCCCCTCGTTCTAGCGGGGGCCACAGATACGCAGTATTTT.

The gene calls are TRBV2 and TRBJ2-3; 8 bases line up with TRBD2. CDR1 is SNHLY, CDR2 FYNNEI, per germline. CDR3 size: 17 residues. J gave up 2 bases and V 6 bases, and 13 bases lay outside the gene matches. The CDR3, as DNA: TGTGCCAGCAGACCTTTAGCGGGGAGATCTTACACAGATACGCAGTATTTT. Amino acid sequence: CASRPLAGRSYTDTQYF.

V is TRBV27 and J is TRBJ2-3; D is perhaps TRBD2 (6 bases). V lost 6 bases to trimming and J lost 0 bases, with 13 bases between them. Germline CDR1 is MNHEY and CDR2 is SMNVEV (reference sequence). The CDR3 spans 15 residues. DNA of the CDR3: TGTGCCAGCAGGGATAGCGGAACTAGCACAGATACGCAGTATTTT. Amino acid sequence: CASRDSGTSTDTQYF.